This T cell receptor beta chain appears in the sequencing data of a study of regulatory T cells in long-lasting Graves disease. Time point defined: newly diagnosed GD, antithyroid drugs for less than 3 months. Extracted RNA from PBMCs served as the source of the TCR library. This clonotype has at least ten counts. Arm-PCR with iRepertoire HTBI primers amplified the CDR3 regions for these TCR beta libraries. Each CDR3 protein is one row after TCRdb ran MiXCR on the multiplex PCR reads. The data show almost 450,000 distinct CDR3 sequences, over 15% seen once. These records were also assigned to another study, of T cells in Graves' hyperthyroidism and ophthalmopathy. From that study: Using the HTBI primer set, a first-round RT-PCR was run on the TCR CDR3. Among clonotypes expanded in thyroid above 0.001, most were also found in blood.

The sequence derives from a woman aged 30 to 39 with Graves disease. The sequences come from peripheral blood mononuclear cells (PBMCs), collected at new diagnosis, from a patient treated with antithyroid drugs.

The CDR3 is CATYRTADEQYF. The CDR3 DNA reads TGTGCCACTTACCGGACGGCGGACGAGCAGTACTTC. The rearrangement joins TRBV2 to TRBJ2-7; no reliable D call. V was pared by 10 bases and J by 5 bases, with 15 bases between. Germline CDR1 reads SNHLY; CDR2 reads FYNNEI. This CDR3 is 12 amino acids long.